The sequence of this T cell receptor beta chain was determined in a study of human thymus T cells. Study-wide findings and caveats: Across thymic and blood repertoires, the usage of V and J genes appeared to be biased.

Germline values: CDR1 KGHSH, CDR2 LQKENI. CDR3 length: 16 residues. The V gene end was trimmed by 3 bases and the J gene end by 0 bases; junction bases not matched to a gene: 8. Sequencing was performed with immunoSEQ multiplex PCR; in TCRdb, only in-frame clones are kept and a portion is missing. The sample records 45,000 to 50,000 clones, 95% being singletons. In regard to this clone: Its antigen is not identified.

The donors were infants in Finland with congenital heart defects, otherwise immunologically healthy. During surgery, about 0.45-1 mL peripheral blood was drawn from four of eight donors. All available leukocytes, rather than a set cell count, yielded the blood DNA. The receptor comes from a girl under three years old with a congenital heart defect but otherwise immunologically healthy. This chain connects TRBV18 to TRBJ2-7, with 7 bases that match TRBD1. Sample: blood. The CDR3 region is CASSPTGLSLSYEQYF. The CDR3 nucleotides are TGTGCCAGCTCACCGACAGGGTTGAGCCTCTCCTACGAGCAGTACTTC.